The 17 T cell receptor beta chains given below trace back to one sample, sequenced in a study of blood T cell repertoires in COVID-19. The table came from immunoSEQ multiplex PCR; TCRdb's copy has only in-frame clones and leaves some out. Counted here are roughly 41,000 clones, approximately 90% occurring once; the ten biggest clones make up approximately 3%. The sample taken for sequencing was PBMCs or T cells enriched from blood (not recorded which). The source is a woman between 50 and 59 years old who had recovered from COVID-19.

The DNA for the CDR3 is TGTGCCAGCAGCCGCCCGGGATTCGACTCTGGAAACACCATATATTTT. It yields the protein CASSRPGFDSGNTIYF. The chain links TRBV11-2 to TRBJ1-3; D is uncertain. The germline CDR1 and CDR2 sequences are SGHAT and FQNNGV. Trimming cost V 5 bases and J 0 bases, with 14 bases left between them. The CDR3 runs 16 residues.

This chain uses TRBV6-5 with TRBJ1-3; maybe TRBD1 (6 bases). The germline V and J ends were trimmed by 2 bases and 4 bases, with 9 bases remaining between them. The length of the CDR3 is 14 residues. The germline V gene encodes CDR1 MNHEY and CDR2 SVGAGI. The CDR3 loop is CASSYQGTGNTIYF. The DNA for the CDR3 is TGTGCCAGCAGTTACCAGGGGACAGGAAACACCATATATTTT.

The chain joins TRBV4-2 to TRBJ2-2, with 9 nucleotides matching TRBD2. Germline V gene data show CDR1 as LGHNA and CDR2 as YNFKEQ. V was clipped by 0 bases and J by 5 bases; unmatched bases: 10. The CDR3 sequence is 18 residues long. CDR3 loop: CASSQDASGALLTGELFF. The CDR3, as DNA: TGTGCCAGCAGCCAAGACGCTAGCGGGGCCCTTTTGACCGGGGAGCTGTTTTTT.

V gene TRBV27 combines with J gene TRBJ2-3; D might be TRBD2 (5 bases). CDR1 and CDR2 (germline): MNHEY, SMNVEV (reference sequence). The CDR3 covers 16 residues. V was shortened by 5 bases and J by 2 bases, with 17 bases between the two germline ends. The CDR3 DNA sequence: TGTGCCAGCAGTCTACGGGGTTTTCTCTTCACAGATACGCAGTATTTT. This codes for CASSLRGFLFTDTQYF.

The chain employs TRBV7-8 and TRBJ2-2, with 10 nucleotides matching TRBD1. Unmatched junction bases numbered 8, after V lost 10 bases and J lost 0 bases. CDR1 SGHVS and CDR2 FQNEAQ come from the germline V gene. There are 16 residues in the CDR3. CDR3 sequence (DNA): TGTGCCAACGGACAGGGGGTCTCGGCGAACACCGGGGAGCTGTTTTTT. It codes for CANGQGVSANTGELFF.

This chain joins TRBV7-2 and TRBJ2-1, with 7 bases lining up with TRBD2. J was trimmed by 8 bases and V by 1 base; bases with no gene match: 11. The germline CDR1 and CDR2 sequences are SGHTA and FQGNSA. This CDR3 comprises 16 residues. The CDR3 here is CASSLDRGLKIYEQFF. The CDR3 DNA follows: TGTGCCAGCAGCTTAGATCGGGGACTAAAGATCTATGAGCAGTTCTTC.

The V call is TRBV11-2, the J call TRBJ2-1; no reliable D call. The V gene lost 6 bases and the J gene lost 9 bases, with 9 bases spanning the gap. The CDR3 extends over 11 amino acids. The germline CDR1 and CDR2 sequences are SGHAT and FQNNGV. CDR3 region: CASRLRGEQFF. The DNA for the CDR3 is TGTGCCAGCAGGCTGCGAGGTGAGCAGTTCTTC. The whole variable domain, filled in from reference TRBV11-2 and TRBJ2-1, reads EAGVAQSPRYKIIEKRQSVAFWCNPISGHATLYWYQQILGQGPKLLIQFQNNGVVDDSQLPKDRFSAERLKGVDSTLKIQPAKLEDSAVYLCASRLRGEQFFGPGTRLTVL.

J is TRBJ2-5 and V is TRBV28; 13 nucleotides align to TRBD2. V lost 5 bases to trimming and J lost 7 bases; unmatched junction nucleotides: 13. This CDR3 spans 17 amino acids. The germline gives CDR1 MDHEN, CDR2 SYDVKM. DNA of the CDR3: TGTGCCAGCAGTCCCACTAGCGGGGGGGCTTCCCGGGGGACCCAGTACTTC. Translating gives CASSPTSGGASRGTQYF. Full variable domain (missing parts from reference TRBV28 and TRBJ2-5): DVKVTQSSRYLVKRTGEKVFLECVQDMDHENMFWYRQDPGLGLRLIYFSYDVKMKEKGDIPEGYSVSREKKERFSLILESASTNQTSMYLCASSPTSGGASRGTQYFGPGTRLLVL.

This clone was recorded once. The chain combines TRBV7-8 with TRBJ1-2; 7 bases fit TRBD1. The CDR3 covers 14 residues. The germline V gene encodes CDR1 SGHVS and CDR2 FQNEAQ. J lost 4 bases, V lost 5 bases, and 7 bases had no gene match. Here the CDR3 DNA reads TGTGCCAGCAGCCCACCGGGACAGCTCTATGGCTACACCTTC. This translates into CASSPPGQLYGYTF.

The CDR3 bases are TGTGCCAGCACCCCAGCGGGAGGAATTACGCAGTATTTT. The encoded protein is CASTPAGGITQYF. This chain connects TRBV25-1 to TRBJ2-3; 9 bases agree with TRBD2. The V segment lost 7 bases and the J segment 8 bases; nucleotides outside the gene matches: 7. The germline V gene has CDR1 MGHDK and CDR2 SYGVNS. The CDR3 is 13 residues long.

The chain uses TRBV18 and TRBJ1-5, with 8 bases identical to TRBD1. V dropped 6 bases and J dropped 5; count of bases not matched to a gene: 6. This CDR3 has 14 residues. CDR1 KGHSH and CDR2 LQKENI come from the germline V gene. The DNA for the CDR3 is TGTGCCAGCTCCCAAAACAGGGGGGATCAGCCCCAGCATTTT. Its translation is CASSQNRGDQPQHF.

The chain employs TRBV2 and TRBJ2-1; possibly TRBD1 for D (6 bases). Germline CDR1 and CDR2: SNHLY and FYNNEI. This CDR3 has 16 residues. V lost 5 bases and J lost 5, with 19 bases in between. This CDR3 is CASSPIRYRENNEQFF. CDR3 DNA sequence: TGTGCCAGCAGTCCTATCCGGTACAGGGAGAACAATGAGCAGTTCTTC.

The chain uses TRBV27 and TRBJ2-1; D unclear. Germline CDR1 is MNHEY and CDR2 is SMNVEV (reference sequence). This CDR3 region has 17 residues. V was pared by 3 bases and J by 0 bases, with 15 bases between. In nucleotides, the CDR3 is TGTGCCAGCAGTTTGGCATTTGGTGGCAGCTCCTACAATGAGCAGTTCTTC. Its translation is CASSLAFGGSSYNEQFF.

V is TRBV7-9 and J is TRBJ2-1; 7 bases map to TRBD1. Per the germline V gene, CDR1 is SEHNR and CDR2 is FQNEAQ (reference sequence). The CDR3 spans 17 residues. Unmatched junction bases numbered 13, after V lost 5 bases and J lost 3 bases. The CDR3 spells CASSQGEKELGYNEQFF. In DNA, the CDR3 is TGTGCCAGCAGCCAGGGGGAAAAGGAGTTGGGCTACAATGAGCAGTTCTTC.

This chain uses TRBV7-9 with TRBJ2-5; D unresolved. Germline CDR1 reads SEHNR; CDR2 reads FQNEAQ (reference sequence). Between the trimmed V and J ends, which lost 1 base and 5 bases, there was a span of 14 bases. The CDR3 consists of 15 residues. The CDR3 nucleotides are TGTGCCAGCAGCTTAGTGGCTAGTCTAAAGGAGACCCAGTACTTC. It is translated as CASSLVASLKETQYF.

J is TRBJ1-6 and V is TRBV2, with D possibly matching TRBD1 (6 bases). Per the germline V gene, CDR1 is SNHLY and CDR2 is FYNNEI. V lost 6 bases to trimming and J lost 10 bases, with 19 bases between them. This CDR3 comprises 15 residues. CDR3 DNA sequence: TGTGCCAGCAGAGGGATACAGGGTATTGGATCACCCCTCCACTTT. It translates to CASRGIQGIGSPLHF.

This chain uses TRBV3-1 (or the pseudogene TRBV3-2) with TRBJ2-1, with D maybe TRBD2 (6 bases). CDR3 length equals 13 residues. V lost 4 bases and J lost 7, with 11 bases in between. The germline gives CDR1 LGHDT, CDR2 YNNKEL (reference sequence). CDR3 bases: TGTGCCAGCAGCCGATGGGGGAGGAATGAGCAGTTCTTC. Translating gives CASSRWGRNEQFF.